This TCR beta chain is drawn from a study of shared T cell receptors in the human thymus (dated by TCRdb to the early 2020s). With regard to the full study: The study examined how the human thymus generates shared, self-reactive T-cell receptor alpha chains.

Receptor libraries were prepared by the immunoSEQ multiplex PCR assay. TCRdb took this table from immuneACCESS and kept in-frame rearrangements with V and J called. Such tables lack part of the clones; where checked against another copy, unresolved V genes explain under half of the gap, and the rest is unexplained. This sample is represented by more than 550,000 clones; roughly 85% of them were singletons. The ten largest clones add up to roughly 0.01% of the sample. At the junction V is shortened by 0 bases and J by 0 bases; bases outside the gene matches: 6. Taken from cysteine to phenylalanine, the CDR3 has 17 residues. CDR3 DNA only is kept here, 51 bases in frame from base 1. Based on the germline V gene, the CDR1 and CDR2 sequences are SGHAT and FQNNGV. A remark on this clone: Which antigen it targets is not known. Per-base qualities were not stored, and no clone one base away is much larger.

This same sample was also taken into another study, of human thymus T cells. From the second report: The donors were immunologically healthy infants in Finland who had open corrective cardiac surgery for congenital heart defects. Thymus tissue was obtained as surgical resects removed during corrective cardiac surgery. Both the thymic and the peripheral blood repertoires appeared to show biased V and J gene segment usage. Highly overlapping thymic TCR repertoires among unrelated individuals were reported in the related research. TCR alpha and beta repertoires from roughly 8 infant thymus samples and a few related peripheral blood samples were characterized in the study. The cohort included about 6 male and a couple of female infants, with donor ages spanning 7 to 244 days. Thymocytes were mechanically released from the tissue and were stored as pellets of roughly 9.5-30 million cells at -70 degrees C. A QIAsymphony instrument was used to extract genomic DNA from the frozen cell pellets. The immunoSEQ multiplex PCR assay was used to amplify the TCRB and TCRAD loci from a standardized amount of quality-controlled genomic DNA. The amplicons covered the V(D)J region and were long enough to include the CDR3 and to identify the V and J genes. Amplicon sequencing was performed on an Illumina platform through the commercial immunoSEQ service. Corrections for primer bias and sequencing errors followed previously described methods, while TCRAD and TCRB definitions were based on the IMGT database. Repertoires were analysed with immunoSEQ Analyzer 3.0 and VDJTools, covering basic statistics, V/J segment usage, diversity estimates, rarefaction and pairwise overlap. Diversity was estimated using the Chao1, ChaoE, Efron-Thisted, Shannon and inverse Simpson indices, and was also estimated on datasets down-sampled to the size of the smallest sample. For repertoire overlap, CDR3 nucleotide sequence, V gene and J gene had to match strictly, and clustering was done by Jaccard-based multidimensional scaling. On average, about 810,000 unique TCRB clonotypes were obtained from thymus samples, compared with 75,000 to 90,000 from blood samples.

The rearranged segments are TRBV11-2 and TRBJ1-1; a stretch of 8 junction bases matches TRBD1. The sample comprised thymocytes. This TCR came from a girl less than two years old with a congenital heart defect. Donor details come from another sample of the same person, matched by shared clones. The DNA sequence follows: TGTGCCAGCAGCTTAGATCAAGGGACAGGCATGAACACTGAAGCTTTCTTT. Its amino acids are CASSLDQGTGMNTEAFF.